Included here is one TCR beta chain sequence, with context. Its matching antigen is unknown. Deletions cut 1 base from V and 0 bases from J, with 13 bases between. Germline assignment: CDR1 DFQATT and CDR2 SNEGSKA (reference sequence). This CDR3 has 16 residues. The sample is drawn from a study of T-cell memory formation after mild COVID-19. The study's findings and limits: Clones that contracted clustered mainly in CM and EM if CD4+ and in EMRA if CD8+. Pre-infection memory contained some responding clones, which suggested that cross-reactive memory had joined.

TCRdb re-analysed the 5' RACE reads in MiXCR, keeping a single row per CDR3 protein. The sample records 550,000 to 650,000 distinct CDR3 sequences, 15% to 20% being singletons. The receptor was isolated from an adult woman who had mild COVID-19 (a few samples of this study predate the infection). Cell type and time point are not known. The sample taken for sequencing was PBMCs or a T cell subset sorted from them (not recorded which). The chain links TRBV20-1 to TRBJ1-5; D is perhaps TRBD1 (6 bases). CDR3 region: CSARVRQDYSNQPQHF. CDR3 nucleotides: TGCAGTGCTAGAGTCCGACAGGACTATAGCAATCAGCCCCAGCATTTT.